This T cell receptor beta chain came from a study of cytomegalovirus exposure and HLA in healthy donors. Clones were read by immunoSEQ multiplex PCR, and TCRdb kept only the in-frame ones, dropping some. The sample has some 320,000 clones, around 87% seen once. The V and J ends lost 0 bases and 4 bases respectively, with 10 bases between them. The CDR3 consists of 14 residues. CDR1 SGDLS and CDR2 YYNGEE come from the germline V gene. This chain joins TRBV9 and TRBJ1-2; D perhaps matches TRBD1 (5 bases). Material for sequencing was PBMCs. This TCR was sampled from a woman younger than 45 in good health and CMV-seropositive. Here the CDR3 DNA reads TGTGCCAGCAGCGTAGAACAGGTTGGCTATGGCTACACCTTC. It yields the protein CASSVEQVGYGYTF.